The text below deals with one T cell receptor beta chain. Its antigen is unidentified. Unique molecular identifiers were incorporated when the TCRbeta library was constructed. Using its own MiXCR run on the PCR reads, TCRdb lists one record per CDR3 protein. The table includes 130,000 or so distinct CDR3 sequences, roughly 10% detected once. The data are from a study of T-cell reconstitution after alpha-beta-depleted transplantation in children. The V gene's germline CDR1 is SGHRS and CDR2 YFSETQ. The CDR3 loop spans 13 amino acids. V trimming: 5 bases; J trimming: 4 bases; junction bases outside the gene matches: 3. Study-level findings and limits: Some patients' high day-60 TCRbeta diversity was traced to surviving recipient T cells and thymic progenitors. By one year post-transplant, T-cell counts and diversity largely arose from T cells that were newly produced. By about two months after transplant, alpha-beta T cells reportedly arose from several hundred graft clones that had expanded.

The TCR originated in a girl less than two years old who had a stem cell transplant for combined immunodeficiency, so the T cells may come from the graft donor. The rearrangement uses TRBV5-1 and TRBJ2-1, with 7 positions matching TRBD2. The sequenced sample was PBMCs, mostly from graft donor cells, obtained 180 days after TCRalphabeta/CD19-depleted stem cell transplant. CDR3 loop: CASRAGVYNEQFF. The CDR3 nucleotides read TGCGCCAGCAGGGCGGGAGTTTACAATGAGCAGTTCTTC.